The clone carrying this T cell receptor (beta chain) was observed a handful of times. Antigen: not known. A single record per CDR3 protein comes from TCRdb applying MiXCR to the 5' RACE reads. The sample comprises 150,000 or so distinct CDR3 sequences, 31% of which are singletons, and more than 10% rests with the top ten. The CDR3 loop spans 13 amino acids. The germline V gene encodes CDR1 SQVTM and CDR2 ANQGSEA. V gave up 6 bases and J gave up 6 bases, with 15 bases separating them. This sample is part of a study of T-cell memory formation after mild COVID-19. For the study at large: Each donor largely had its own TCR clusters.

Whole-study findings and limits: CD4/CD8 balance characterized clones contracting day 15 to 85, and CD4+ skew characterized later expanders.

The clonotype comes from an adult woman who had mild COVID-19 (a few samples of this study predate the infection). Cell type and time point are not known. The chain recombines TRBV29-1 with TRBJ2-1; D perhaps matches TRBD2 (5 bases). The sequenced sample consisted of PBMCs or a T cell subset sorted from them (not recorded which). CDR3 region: CSVSPLASNEQFF. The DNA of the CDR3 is TGCAGCGTCAGCCCGCTAGCTTCCAATGAGCAGTTCTTC.